This T cell receptor (beta chain) derives from a study of cytomegalovirus exposure and HLA in healthy donors (dated by TCRdb to about 2017). About the investigation overall: An earlier analysis of 587 of the donors reported approximately 260 Gb of sequence data and roughly 120 million unique TCR beta sequences obtained from around 180 million T cells. Class I and class II HLA loci were covered by the typing at four-digit resolution. The genetic ancestry cluster associated with self-reported Caucasian donors included 81% of the roughly 410 genotyped donors. The study profiled the T cell repertoires of 666 subjects by immunosequencing and related them to cytomegalovirus serostatus. Every discovery cohort repertoire had been produced on one sequencing platform. The study combined high-throughput TCR immunosequencing, statistical association of individual TCRs with disease status, and machine learning to predict cytomegalovirus infection status. Approximately 300 gigabases of sequencing data and 70 million to 95 million unique TCR sequences made up an early release that covered fewer than 650 HLA-typed donors. To study patterns of TCR occurrence, a later analysis re-analyzed previously published TCR beta repertoires from 600 to 750 donors and added high-resolution HLA genotyping. An earlier analysis of 587 of the donors used high-throughput TCR beta sequencing to judge whether each TCR beta V gene segment behaved as functional or pseudogenic. The number of typed donors differed by locus: about 620-640 for A, B, C, DRB1 and DQB1; approximately 540 for DQA1; 606 for DPA1; and around 450 for DPB1. Donor age, sex, ethnicity and CMV serostatus were collected together with the repertoire data. Genome-wide SNP genotypes for about 65% of the roughly 700 donors were used in a later genetic analysis, which treated that subset as a discovery cohort. Among 398 genotyped donors of the cohort, an average of approximately 240,000 unique TCR beta nucleotide sequences was sequenced per donor, of which about 19% were non-productive. Besides the first cohort of 500 to 700 subjects, a separate validation cohort made up of roughly 130 different subjects was used. The study aimed to test whether cataloging public T cell receptors could reveal signatures of past pathogen exposure. Rather than using new phenotypic data, the later analysis identified candidate immune exposures from TCR beta sequences and from how often those sequences occurred across donors. Five DR-DQ haplotypes were treated as single units for association and clustering because of strong linkage in the cohort.

Library preparation used the immunoSEQ multiplex PCR assay. For the multiplex PCR, a mixture combining 60 forward primers for TCR Vbeta segments and 13 reverse primers for TCR Jbeta segments was used. Amplification of the CDR3 region of rearranged TCR beta genes was performed with a multiplex PCR assay on genomic DNA. The amplified TCR beta libraries were sequenced on the Illumina HiSeq System as 87-base-pair reads. For the original study's pipeline: In a later analysis, some 80 million unique TCR beta chains were counted across the 500 to 850 repertoires, and approximately 11 million of these chains were shared by at least two donors. A nearest-neighbor algorithm error-corrected the raw reads and collapsed the reads into unique sequences, merging closely related sequences to remove PCR and sequencing errors. To assign V, D and J gene segments, CDR3 sequences were aligned to IMGT reference sequences. For a sequence to be retained, a match of at least six nucleotides to both a V gene segment and a J gene segment was required. A rearrangement was called productive if the CDR3 had no stop codons and remained in frame with V and J, and every other rearrangement was called non-productive. CDR3 was defined according to IMGT convention as the region running from the second conserved V-encoded cysteine to the conserved J-encoded phenylalanine. Sequences without an unambiguous match to a single V gene segment were excluded from the earlier analysis of 587 of the donors. An earlier analysis of 450 to 650 of the donors called V segments functional above 56.7% productive rearrangements and segregating when the between-donor standard deviation exceeded 5%. A statistical classification framework was developed to diagnose cytomegalovirus status using the catalog of TCR beta chain sequences. V and J gene assignment, in a later analysis, came from comparing TCR nucleotide sequences with IMGT/GENE-DB human TR gene sequences. The TCRdist pipeline was used in a later analysis to assign CDR3 sequences and most-parsimonious VDJ recombination scenarios. A later analysis defined each TCR beta chain by its CDR3 amino acid sequence plus V-gene family, and excluded reads lacking a unique V-gene family. As a way to deal with suspected cross-contamination and a sequencing artifact, a later analysis dropped 640 or so nucleotide sequences that were highly shared and had low generation probability. In a later analysis, a clonal expansion index was calculated for each public chain from normalized within-repertoire ranks of inferred template counts. A later analysis computed generation probabilities with a VDJ recombination model fitted to out-of-frame rearrangements, and checked the results against IGoR. A later analysis scored TCR-TCR, TCR-HLA and TCR-CMV co-occurrence with hypergeometric tests, applying a repertoire-size bias correction to TCR pairs. A later analysis estimated false discovery rates by permuting HLA or CMV assignments 20 times. In a later analysis, co-occurring TCRs were grouped using DBSCAN, with TCRdist sequence similarity added in when clustering inside HLA-allele-positive subsets. Repertoires with fewer than 30,000 or more than 120,000 public chains were left out of co-occurrence clustering, as were four to six repertoires with anomalous nucleotide sharing. The table comes from immuneACCESS by way of TCRdb, which keeps in-frame sequences with V and J called. Part of the clones is missing from these tables; in studies checked, under half for an unresolved V gene and the rest for unknown reasons. The V and J calls and the clone size are those of that table, but D and trimming were determined from the DNA. The sample data list around 130,000 clones, and 70% to 90% of these were observed just once. 1.7% of the sample comes from the top ten.

Broader findings and caveats from the paper: The study listed 150 to 200 TCR beta chains as associated with cytomegalovirus. Several of the top co-occurrence clusters appeared to be linked to parvovirus B19, influenza, CMV and Epstein-Barr virus, according to a later analysis. In a later analysis, 16,951 TCR beta sequences were associated with specific HLA alleles at a false discovery rate of 0.05. HLA typing was unavailable for some donors at each locus, so association tests used only the typed subset. A further reported finding was that TCR beta sequences accurately predicted the HLA-A and HLA-B alleles for most subjects in the first cohort. Three of the identified cytomegalovirus-associated TCR beta chains were confirmed in vitro to be specific for cytomegalovirus antigens. Across donors, most TCR sequences were observed very rarely, whereas some public TCRs were present in many individuals. Only TCR beta chains were sequenced in this cohort, and the absence of alpha or paired-chain data limited detectable features. A later genetic analysis associated a missense DCLRE1C variant with V-gene and J-gene trimming of TCR beta chains, and an independent cohort replicated the association. An earlier analysis of some 590 of the donors showed that most TCR beta V segments appeared in productive rearrangements either about 87% or about 30% of the time, which broadly matched IMGT annotations. Because counts were too low, seventeen rarely observed V segments, including chromosome 9 orphons, were excluded from the earlier analysis of 587 of the donors. Compared with the 666-donor mean, donors in an Asian-associated ancestry cluster had fewer N-insertions in productive TCRs, according to a later genetic analysis. According to the authors, the approach could potentially be generalized to other disease states and immunological phenotypes. Sequencing depth was assumed to be roughly uniform across donors in the presence/absence analyses, though that assumption may not hold. When HLA alleles, especially DR and DQ, strongly co-occurred, attributing TCR associations to individual alleles was difficult. A later analysis found that TCR association rates varied across HLA loci, with DRB1 alleles showing the most associated TCRs and HLA-C alleles the fewest. According to a later analysis, most CMV-associated TCR beta chains appeared to be HLA-restricted, and the HLA associations seemed to be driven largely by CMV exposure. Compared with equally common non-associated chains, HLA-associated TCR beta chains in a later analysis were more clonally expanded and had lower generation probabilities. Cytomegalovirus status was reported to be diagnosed by the classifier with high specificity and sensitivity in both the original and validation cohorts. Linkage disequilibrium might explain the correlated functional status among segregating V segments, but an unknown experimental factor could not be excluded. The sequencing pipeline was judged likely to have produced a cluster of highly shared sequence variants as a technical artifact. CMV serostatus was the only immune exposure information available for the cohort.

The cohort was made up of under 800 healthy bone marrow donors. All cohort members were sampled while nominally healthy, although unrecorded immune exposures were likely present. The donor tested CMV seronegative, placing the donor among the approximately 360 seronegative members of the cohort. A peripheral blood sample was provided by each donor, and peripheral blood mononuclear cells were used for TCR beta sequencing. Genomic DNA was extracted from the blood cell samples with the Qiagen DNeasy Blood Extraction Kit. Comments on this clone: Its antigen remains unidentified. The record has no base qualities; no much larger clone is one base away.

Sequencing was carried out using PBMCs. This clonotype originated in a boy aged 5 to 17 in good health and CMV-seronegative.

The CDR3 reads CASMGHTQYF. The nucleotides are TGTGCCAGTATGGGGCACACGCAGTATTTT. The V and J genes are TRBV19 and TRBJ2-3; matching of 5 bases hints at TRBD1 as the D gene. The junction carries 8 bases between V and J, which are trimmed by 7 bases and 9 bases respectively. The CDR3 contains 10 residues, cysteine and phenylalanine counted. Left in the record is the CDR3 DNA by itself, 30 bases read in frame from the first base. The germline V gene encodes CDR1 LNHDA and CDR2 SQIVND (reference sequence).